The 18 T cell receptor beta chains given below trace back to one sample, sequenced in a study of human T cells and chemical hapten exposure. TCRdb redid the calling of the RACE reads with MiXCR, one entry per CDR3 protein. This table has about 120,000 distinct CDR3 sequences, roughly an eighth appearing once. Time point: patch test 1, 2 weeks after DPC sensitization. As for treatment: therapeutic diphenylcyclopropenone sensitization with weekly scalp DPC. The starting material was whole blood, obtained in connection with sensitization to the hapten diphenylcyclopropenone (DPC). Receptors originate from a man aged 18-30 years with alopecia areata. Some clones in this sample may be carry-over from other donors' samples.

A few counts support this clonotype. The J gene is TRBJ1-5, the V gene TRBV20-1; TRBD1 matches 10 bases. Germline CDR1 DFQATT, CDR2 SNEGSKA (reference sequence). V was clipped by 4 bases and J by 0 bases; unmatched bases: 9. This CDR3 spans 17 amino acids. The DNA for the CDR3 is TGCAGTGCTAAGACAGGGGGCGCGAGGTATAGCAATCAGCCCCAGCATTTT. This gives the protein CSAKTGGARYSNQPQHF.

V usage is TRBV9 and J usage is TRBJ2-3, with 12 bases that match TRBD1. The CDR3 length is 17 residues. Germline assignment: CDR1 SGDLS and CDR2 YYNGEE. Trimming at V came to 0 bases and at J to 2 bases, leaving 4 bases not matched to a gene. The CDR3 sequence: CASSVGGQGANTDTQYF. CDR3 nucleotides: TGTGCCAGCAGCGTAGGGGGACAGGGGGCGAACACAGATACGCAGTATTTT.

V gene TRBV6-5 combines with J gene TRBJ1-1; D not certain. In germline, CDR1 is MNHEY, CDR2 SVGAGI. The V end lost 4 bases, the J end lost 7 bases, and 19 bases lay between the germline ends. The CDR3 totals 15 residues. CDR3: CASSLLVRRPHEAFF. The CDR3 nucleotides are TGTGCCAGCAGTTTGCTCGTCCGGCGGCCCCATGAAGCTTTCTTT.

This clonotype came up a few times. The J gene is TRBJ2-2, the V gene TRBV6-4, with no clear D. CDR1 is MRHNA and CDR2 is SNTAGT in the germline V gene. Trimming stripped 2 bases from V and 1 base from J, with 5 bases between. CDR3 length: 14 amino acids. The CDR3 sequence: CASSDPRNTGELFF. The CDR3 DNA reads as TGTGCCAGCAGTGACCCTAGGAACACCGGGGAGCTGTTTTTT.

CDR3 residues: CASSLDGFANTGELFF. CDR3 DNA: TGTGCCAGCAGCTTAGATGGGTTCGCGAACACCGGGGAGCTGTTTTTT. The chain carries TRBV7-8 and TRBJ2-2; D is ambiguous. V was clipped by 1 base and J by 0 bases, with 9 bases between them. The CDR3 runs 16 residues. Germline V CDR1 and CDR2: SGHVS, FQNEAQ.

This clonotype came up a few times. V usage is TRBV3-1 and J usage is TRBJ2-5; 8 bases are shared with TRBD2. The ends lost 3 bases at V and 5 bases at J; junction bases unmatched: 29. This CDR3 has 22 amino acids. The germline gives CDR1 LGHDT, CDR2 YNNKEL (reference sequence). Written as DNA, the CDR3 is TGTGCCAGCAGCCACCCATCTATGTTAGCGGGGAAGATACCGGGTATTGTGGAGACCCAGTACTTC. Its protein product is CASSHPSMLAGKIPGIVETQYF.

Many counts were recorded for this clonotype. The rearrangement uses TRBV29-1 and TRBJ1-2; the match to TRBD1 covers 7 bases. Germline V lookup: CDR1 SQVTM, CDR2 ANQGSEA. V lost 4 bases and J lost 5; bases outside the gene matches: 10. This CDR3 has 14 residues. The CDR3 DNA reads as TGCAGCGTTGGCGGGACAGCTACCACTTATGGCTACACCTTC. It specifies CSVGGTATTYGYTF.

The chain links TRBV24-1 to TRBJ2-2; TRBD1 agrees at 8 bases. This CDR3 has 15 amino acids. V was clipped by 3 bases and J by 3 bases; unmatched bases: 2. Germline values: CDR1 KGHDR, CDR2 SFDVKD. The DNA for the CDR3 is TGTGCCACCAGTGATCACAGGGGGGACACCGGGGAGCTGTTTTTT. Translation: CATSDHRGDTGELFF.

There are a few counts of this clonotype. The chain combines TRBV2 with TRBJ1-1, with 9 bases aligning to TRBD1. The CDR3 totals 12 residues. CDR1 and CDR2 (germline): SNHLY, FYNNEI. Trimming at V came to 10 bases and at J to 5 bases, leaving 5 bases not matched to a gene. CDR3 loop: CATRQGVTEAFF. The CDR3 nucleotides are TGTGCCACTAGACAGGGGGTTACTGAAGCTTTCTTT. Combining the CDR3 with reference TRBV2 and TRBJ1-1 gives the whole variable domain EPEVTQTPSHQVTQMGQEVILRCVPISNHLYFYWYRQILGQKVEFLVSFYNNEISEKSEIFDDQFSVERPDGSNFTLKIRSTKLEDSAMYFCATRQGVTEAFFGQGTRLTVV.

The table lists this clonotype with a few counts. The gene calls are TRBV20-1 and TRBJ1-6, with TRBD1 identical over 9 bases. The CDR3 loop spans 19 amino acids. Per germline, CDR1 DFQATT and CDR2 SNEGSKA (reference sequence). The junction had 18 bases not matched to a gene; V was cut back by 3 bases and J by 6 bases. The CDR3 sequence: CSASPLGDRVSGANSPLHF. The CDR3 bases are TGCAGTGCTAGTCCCCTCGGGGACAGGGTTAGTGGGGCTAATTCACCCCTCCACTTT.

This clonotype was counted many times. This chain connects TRBV24-1 to TRBJ1-1; D unclear. The germline V gene encodes CDR1 KGHDR and CDR2 SFDVKD. Deletions cut 7 bases from V and 4 bases from J, with 24 bases between. This CDR3 comprises 17 residues. The CDR3 coding sequence is TGTGCCACCAGCCCTCACCCCTCCCGCCGGGGAGGCACTGAAGCTTTCTTT. Amino acid sequence: CATSPHPSRRGGTEAFF.

The chain has TRBV5-1 and TRBJ1-1; D remains ambiguous. This CDR3 is built from 14 residues. The germline V and J ends were trimmed by 0 bases and 1 base, with 7 bases remaining between them. The germline V gene encodes CDR1 SGHRS and CDR2 YFSETQ. The CDR3 bases are TGCGCCAGCAGCTTGGCCGGACCGAACACTGAAGCTTTCTTT. Protein: CASSLAGPNTEAFF.

This clonotype was detected a few times. The J gene is TRBJ2-6, the V gene TRBV11-2; 7 bases map to TRBD1. The CDR3 has 24 amino acids. From germline, CDR1 is SGHAT and CDR2 FQNNGV. Trimming at V came to 3 bases and at J to 1 base, leaving 27 bases not matched to a gene. The CDR3 here is CASSFKGTRQGAFSPMSGANVLTF. CDR3 in DNA: TGTGCCAGCAGCTTCAAGGGGACCAGACAGGGCGCATTTTCCCCAATGTCTGGGGCCAACGTCCTGACTTTC. The complete variable domain, with remaining parts taken from reference TRBV11-2 and TRBJ2-6, reads EAGVAQSPRYKIIEKRQSVAFWCNPISGHATLYWYQQILGQGPKLLIQFQNNGVVDDSQLPKDRFSAERLKGVDSTLKIQPAKLEDSAVYLCASSFKGTRQGAFSPMSGANVLTFGAGSRLTVL.

The V call is TRBV14, the J call TRBJ2-7, with a weak D call TRBD2 (6 bases). V was cut by 0 bases and J by 3 bases, with 9 bases left in between. CDR3 size: 14 residues. Germline values: CDR1 SGHDN, CDR2 FVKESK. DNA of the CDR3: TGTGCCAGCAGCCAAGAATGGGGGGTCTACGAGCAGTACGTC. Its translation: CASSQEWGVYEQYV.

This clonotype was counted only a few times. The genes are TRBV3-1 and TRBJ1-2; possibly TRBD1 for D (6 bases). Germline V gene data show CDR1 as LGHDT and CDR2 as YNNKEL (reference sequence). V was trimmed by 4 bases and J by 2 bases, leaving 14 bases between them. This CDR3 has 15 residues. The DNA of the CDR3 is TGTGCCAGCAGCCTTATCTCACAGGGAAACTATGGCTACACCTTC. Protein sequence: CASSLISQGNYGYTF.

This clonotype was seen more than once but under ten times. The V and J genes are TRBV7-2 and TRBJ1-2; no definite D call. Germline assignment: CDR1 SGHTA and CDR2 FQGNSA. CDR3 length: 11 residues. The V and J ends lost 1 base and 8 bases respectively, with 5 bases between them. The CDR3 loop reads CASSLVGGYTF. CDR3 DNA: TGTGCCAGCAGCTTAGTTGGCGGCTACACCTTC. The full variable domain, its missing parts supplied by reference TRBV7-2 and TRBJ1-2, is GAGVSQSPSNKVTEKGKDVELRCDPISGHTALYWYRQSLGQGLEFLIYFQGNSAPDKSGLPSDRFSAERTGGSVSTLTIQRTQQEDSAVYLCASSLVGGYTFGSGTRLTVV.

This clonotype is a singleton in its sample. The chain employs TRBV4-3 and TRBJ2-3, with D possibly being TRBD2 (5 bases). Trimming cost V 2 bases and J 0 bases, with 12 bases left between them. The CDR3 extends over 16 amino acids. Germline loops: CDR1 LGHNA, CDR2 YSLEER. DNA for the CDR3: TGCGCCAGCAGCCAAAGGACTGCTAAGAGCACAGATACGCAGTATTTT. Its translation: CASSQRTAKSTDTQYF.

This clonotype has a handful of counts. The chain uses TRBV14 and TRBJ2-2, with a weak D call TRBD1 (5 bases). CDR1 and CDR2 from the germline V gene are SGHDN and FVKESK. Trimming took 3 bases from V and 3 from J, leaving 14 bases between them. CDR3 length: 16 amino acids. This chain's CDR3 is CASSQIWGADTGELFF. The CDR3 nucleotides are TGTGCCAGCAGCCAGATCTGGGGCGCGGACACCGGGGAGCTGTTTTTT. The complete variable domain, with remaining parts taken from reference TRBV14 and TRBJ2-2, reads EAGVTQFPSHSVIEKGQTVTLRCDPISGHDNLYWYRRVMGKEIKFLLHFVKESKQDESGMPNNRFLAERTGGTYSTLKVQPAELEDSGVYFCASSQIWGADTGELFFGEGSRLTVL.